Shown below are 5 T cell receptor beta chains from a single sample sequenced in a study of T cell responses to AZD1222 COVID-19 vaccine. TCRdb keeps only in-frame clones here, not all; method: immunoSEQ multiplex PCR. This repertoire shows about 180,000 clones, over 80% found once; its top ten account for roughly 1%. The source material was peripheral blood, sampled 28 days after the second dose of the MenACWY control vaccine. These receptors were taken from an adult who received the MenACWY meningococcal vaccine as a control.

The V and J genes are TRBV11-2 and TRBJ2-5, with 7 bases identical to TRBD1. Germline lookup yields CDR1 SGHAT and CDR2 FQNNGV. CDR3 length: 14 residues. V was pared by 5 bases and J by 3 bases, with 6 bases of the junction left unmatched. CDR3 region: CASSRGQLKETQYF. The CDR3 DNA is TGTGCCAGCAGCCGGGGACAGCTGAAAGAGACCCAGTACTTC.

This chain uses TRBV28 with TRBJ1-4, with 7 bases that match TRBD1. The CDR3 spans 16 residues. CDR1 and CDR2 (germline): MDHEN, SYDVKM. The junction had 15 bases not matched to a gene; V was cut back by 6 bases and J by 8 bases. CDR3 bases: TGTGCCAGCAGCAAACCGGACAGGTCGACAGAGGAAAAACTGTTTTTT. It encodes CASSKPDRSTEEKLFF.

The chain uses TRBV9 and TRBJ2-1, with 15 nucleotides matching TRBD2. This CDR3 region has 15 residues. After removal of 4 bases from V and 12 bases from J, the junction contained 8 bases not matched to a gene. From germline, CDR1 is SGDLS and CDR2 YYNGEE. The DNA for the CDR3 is TGTGCCAGCAGCCCCGGACTAGCGGGGGGGCCTTGGCAGTTCTTC. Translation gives CASSPGLAGGPWQFF.

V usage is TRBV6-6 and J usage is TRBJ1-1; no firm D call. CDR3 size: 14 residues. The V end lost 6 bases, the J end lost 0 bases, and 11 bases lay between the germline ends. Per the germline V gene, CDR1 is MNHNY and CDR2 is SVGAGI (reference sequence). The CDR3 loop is CASRDTSLNTEAFF. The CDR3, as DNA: TGTGCCAGCAGAGACACCAGCTTGAACACTGAAGCTTTCTTT.

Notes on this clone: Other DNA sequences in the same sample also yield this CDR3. As DNA, the CDR3 is TGTGCCAGCAGTTACGCATATAGCAATCAGCCCCAGCATTTT. It specifies CASSYAYSNQPQHF. The chain carries TRBV6-5 and TRBJ1-5, with D hard to call. Germline V CDR1 and CDR2: MNHEY, SVGAGI. This CDR3 has 14 amino acids. With 2 bases removed from V and 0 bases from J, the gap between germline ends came to 5 bases.